This T cell receptor (beta chain) was documented in a study of shared clonotypes between healthy human individuals. Study-wide context: Plates per donor: three CD4 naive, three CD4 memory, two CD8 naive, one CD8 memory.

This clone has just one count. The antigen is undetermined. This table comes from immunoSEQ multiplex PCR, and its TCRdb copy is limited to in-frame clones, with some not included. The sample records hundreds of thousands of clones, 85% to 95% being singletons. Study conclusions and caveats: Since donors were few, the genetic and exposure-history diversity represented was limited. Generally, estimated richness proved larger in naive subsets than it did in memory subsets.

The naive CD8 population came from CD45RO-negative cells selected for CCR7, without terminally differentiated effector memory CD45RA+ cells. The donor cohort consisted entirely of Caucasian adults residing in Nashville, Tennessee. The specimen sequenced was naive CD8+ T cells sorted from blood. This sequence was found in a woman in her 30s in good health.

CDR3 amino acids: CASSFLLAGGSDTQYF. Here the CDR3 DNA reads TGTGCCAGCAGCTTCTTACTAGCGGGAGGGTCAGATACGCAGTATTTT. The V gene is TRBV7-2, the J gene TRBJ2-3, with 13 bases lining up with TRBD2. Germline V gene sequence: CDR1 SGHTA, CDR2 FQGNSA. The CDR3 runs 16 residues. Trimming removed 3 bases from V and 4 bases from J; junction bases left unmatched: 4. The variable domain in full, with the rest retrieved from reference TRBV7-2 and TRBJ2-3, is GAGVSQSPSNKVTEKGKDVELRCDPISGHTALYWYRQSLGQGLEFLIYFQGNSAPDKSGLPSDRFSAERTGGSVSTLTIQRTQQEDSAVYLCASSFLLAGGSDTQYFGPGTRLTVL.